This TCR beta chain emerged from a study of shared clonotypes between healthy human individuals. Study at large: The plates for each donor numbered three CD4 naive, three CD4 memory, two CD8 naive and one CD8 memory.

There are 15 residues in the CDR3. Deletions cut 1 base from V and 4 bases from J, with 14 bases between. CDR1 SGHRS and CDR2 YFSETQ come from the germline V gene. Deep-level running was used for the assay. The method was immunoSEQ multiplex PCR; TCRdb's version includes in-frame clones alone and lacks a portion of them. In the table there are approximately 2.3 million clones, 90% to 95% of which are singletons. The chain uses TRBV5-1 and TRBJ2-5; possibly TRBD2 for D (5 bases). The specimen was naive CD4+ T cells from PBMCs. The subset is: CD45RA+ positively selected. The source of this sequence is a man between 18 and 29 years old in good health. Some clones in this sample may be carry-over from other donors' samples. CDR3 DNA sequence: TGCGCCAGCAGCTTGTTGACGGGATTTATAGAGACCCAGTACTTC. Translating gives CASSLLTGFIETQYF. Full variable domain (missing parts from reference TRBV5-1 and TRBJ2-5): KAGVTQTPRYLIKTRGQQVTLSCSPISGHRSVSWYQQTPGQGLQFLFEYFSETQRNKGNFPGRFSGRQFSNSRSEMNVSTLELGDSALYLCASSLLTGFIETQYFGPGTRLLVL.